This TCR beta chain was captured in a study of identical twins. The study, taken as a whole, reports: The study found that models underestimated out-of-frame TCR alpha sharing in monozygotic twins. The presence of invariant MAIT and iNKT cells could partly confound analyses of zero-insertion sequences.

This clonotype was observed at least ten times. Antigen specificity is unknown. Carrying unique molecular identifiers, the cDNA also gained a universal primer site through template switching. A single record per CDR3 protein comes from TCRdb applying MiXCR to the 5' RACE reads. Of around 670,000 distinct CDR3 sequences in the sample, less than 7% were seen once. V lost 3 bases and J lost 1, with 9 bases in between. This CDR3 is 14 amino acids long. Per germline, CDR1 SGHVS and CDR2 FQNEAQ. The specimen was naive T cells sorted from blood. The receptor was derived from a man aged 18-30 years in good health. The V call is TRBV7-8, the J call TRBJ1-1; no reliable D call. This CDR3 reads CASSFYPRNTEAFF. The CDR3 DNA reads as TGTGCCAGCAGCTTCTATCCGCGGAACACTGAAGCTTTCTTT.